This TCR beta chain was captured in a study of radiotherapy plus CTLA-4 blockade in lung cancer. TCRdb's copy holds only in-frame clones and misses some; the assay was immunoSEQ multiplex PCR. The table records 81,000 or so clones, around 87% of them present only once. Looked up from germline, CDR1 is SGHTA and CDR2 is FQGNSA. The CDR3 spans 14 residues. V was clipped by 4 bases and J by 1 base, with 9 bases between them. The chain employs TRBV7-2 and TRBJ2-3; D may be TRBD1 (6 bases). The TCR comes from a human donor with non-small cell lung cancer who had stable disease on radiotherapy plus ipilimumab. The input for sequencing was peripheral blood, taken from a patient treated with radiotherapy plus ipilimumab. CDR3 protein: CASSSGQRTDTQYF. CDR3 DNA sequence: TGTGCCAGCAGCTCCGGACAGCGCACAGATACGCAGTATTTT.